This T cell receptor beta chain stems from a study of blood T cell repertoires in COVID-19. TCRdb's table, derived via immunoSEQ multiplex PCR, lists solely in-frame clones and lacks some. The sample consists of approximately 160,000 clones, around 81% of them appearing once. V was trimmed by 0 bases and J by 5 bases, leaving 11 bases between them. This CDR3 contains 14 residues. The germline V gene has CDR1 SGDLS and CDR2 YYNGEE. The sequence was obtained from a man aged 55 to 70 with active or convalescent COVID-19. The sample consisted of peripheral blood. This chain uses TRBV9 with TRBJ2-5; maybe TRBD2 (5 bases). The CDR3 spells CASSVAAGYETQYF. The CDR3 nucleotides are TGTGCCAGCAGCGTAGCGGCGGGCTATGAGACCCAGTACTTC.